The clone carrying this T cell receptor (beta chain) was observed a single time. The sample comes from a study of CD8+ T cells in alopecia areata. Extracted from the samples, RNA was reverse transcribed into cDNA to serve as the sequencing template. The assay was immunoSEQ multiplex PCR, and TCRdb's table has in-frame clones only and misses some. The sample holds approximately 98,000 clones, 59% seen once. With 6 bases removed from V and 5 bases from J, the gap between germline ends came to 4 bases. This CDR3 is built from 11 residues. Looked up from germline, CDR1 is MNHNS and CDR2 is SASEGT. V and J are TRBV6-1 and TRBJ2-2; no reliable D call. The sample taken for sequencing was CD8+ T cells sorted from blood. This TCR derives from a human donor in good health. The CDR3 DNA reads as TGTGCCAGCAGAGGGACCGGGGAGCTGTTTTTT. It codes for CASRGTGELFF.